The rows below give T cell receptor beta chains drawn from one sample of a study of T cell responses to AZD1222 COVID-19 vaccine. Produced via immunoSEQ multiplex PCR; TCRdb's table is partial and in-frame only. The table lists under 150,000 clones, roughly nine tenths of them singletons. The specimen comprised peripheral blood, sampled on day 0 of AZD1222 vaccination. These receptors were collected from an adult in good health. The CDR3 runs from the conserved cysteine through the conserved F or W. D genes are given only for firm matches. For some rows the clone size is stated as once, few or many, or as a class when expanded; others skip it.

j_call	d_call	clone_size	v_call	cdr3_nt	cdr3_aa
TRBJ1-5	.	.	TRBV28	TGTGCCAGCAGTTTTGATACCGACGGGAGATCGCCCCAGCATTTT	CASSFDTDGRSPQHF
TRBJ1-3	.	.	TRBV5-1	TGCGCCAGCAGCCATGGAAACACCATATATTTT	CASSHGNTIYF
TRBJ1-1	TRBD1	few	TRBV2	TGTGCCAGCTCGGGACAGGGCAACACTGAAGCTTTCTTT	CASSGQGNTEAFF
TRBJ1-1	.	.	TRBV28	TGTGCCAGCAGTGAAACCCCTGCAGGAGGTAACACTGAAGCTTTCTTT	CASSETPAGGNTEAFF
TRBJ2-2	TRBD1	.	TRBV9	TGTGCCAGCAGCGTAGGGCCTATTCCGGGACAGGGGAGTGCCGGGGAGCTGTTTTTT	CASSVGPIPGQGSAGELFF
TRBJ2-6	.	.	TRBV28	TGTGCCAGCAGGAGAGGGGGAGACTCTGGGGCCAACGTCCTGACTTTC	CASRRGGDSGANVLTF
TRBJ2-3	.	.	TRBV9	TGTGCCAGCAGCGTAGGGGTTCGAGGGGCGGACGGTGGTACGCAGTATTTT	CASSVGVRGADGGTQYF
TRBJ2-7	.	.	TRBV21-1	TGTGCCAGCAGGGTGGGGGACCCCCTAGACTACGAGCAGTACTTC	CASRVGDPLDYEQYF
TRBJ2-7	.	.	TRBV6-6	TGTGCCAGCAGGAAAGGCCGGGACGTAGGATGGTACGAGCAGTACTTC	CASRKGRDVGWYEQYF
TRBJ2-7	.	.	TRBV6-5	TGTGCCAGCACTCTCGCGGACTCCTACGAGCAGTACTTC	CASTLADSYEQYF
TRBJ2-1	TRBD1	.	TRBV7-9	TGTGCCAGCAGCTTCCGGGACAGGGAGAACAATGAGCAGTTCTTC	CASSFRDRENNEQFF
TRBJ1-2	.	.	TRBV3-1/TRBV3-2	TGTGCCAGCAGCCAAGCCCCTAGAGCAAACTATGGCTACACCTTC	CASSQAPRANYGYTF
TRBJ1-2	TRBD1	.	TRBV19	TGTGCCAGCCGGGACAGGGTGAACTATGGCTACACCTTC	CASRDRVNYGYTF
TRBJ1-5	.	.	TRBV3-1/TRBV3-2	TGTGCCAGCAGCCAAGAGTTTGGGAGGGATCAGCCCCAGCATTTT	CASSQEFGRDQPQHF
TRBJ2-7	.	few	TRBV23-1	TGCGCCAGCAGTCCCGACTCCCGGTCGATTTCCTACGAGCAGTACTTC	CASSPDSRSISYEQYF
TRBJ1-1	.	.	TRBV9	TGTGCCAGCAGCCCACAAGGGGCTTGGGTGAACACTGAAGCTTTCTTT	CASSPQGAWVNTEAFF
TRBJ1-5	.	.	TRBV6-6	TGTGCCAGCAGTTACTCGCGTAGGGGAAATCAGCCCCAGCATTTT	CASSYSRRGNQPQHF
TRBJ2-3	.	few	TRBV7-3	TGTGCCAGCAGCTTAATGACCTTTGATACGCAGTATTTT	CASSLMTFDTQYF
TRBJ1-1	.	.	TRBV29-1	TGCAGCGTCCACGGGGGAGGTGAAGCTTTCTTT	CSVHGGGEAFF
TRBJ2-3	TRBD2	.	TRBV29-1	TGCAGCGTCCCGGGACTAGCGGGAGGATGGTCAGATACGCAGTATTTT	CSVPGLAGGWSDTQYF
TRBJ2-1	TRBD2	.	TRBV9	TGTGCCAGCAGCGGGGCGGGAGGGTACAATGAGCAGTTCTTC	CASSGAGGYNEQFF
TRBJ2-7	.	.	TRBV7-2	TGTGCCAGCAGCTTAGGGACGTGGGGCGAACGTAGTACCTACGAGCAGTACTTC	CASSLGTWGERSTYEQYF
TRBJ2-2	.	.	TRBV3-1/TRBV3-2	TGTGCCAGCAGCCAAGATTTGGTCGGGGAGCTGTTTTTT	CASSQDLVGELFF
TRBJ1-2	.	once	TRBV3-1/TRBV3-2	TGTGCCAGCAGCCAAGGGGGTAATTATGGCTACACCTTC	CASSQGGNYGYTF
TRBJ1-2	.	.	TRBV28	TGTGCCAGCAGTCCCCCGTCGGGACATGGCTACACCTTC	CASSPPSGHGYTF
TRBJ2-1	TRBD1	.	TRBV9	TGTGCCAGCAGTTTTATACAGGGGTCAGGCTCTGAGCAGTTCTTC	CASSFIQGSGSEQFF
TRBJ1-2	.	.	TRBV12-3/TRBV12-4	TGTGCCAGCAGTAAGACGGTGGGAGGCTACACCTTC	CASSKTVGGYTF